Sequencing of this T cell receptor (beta chain) was carried out in a study of blood T cell repertoires in COVID-19. Across the whole study: Sites across the United States, Italy and Spain contributed samples from acute and convalescent COVID-19.

The V end was cut by 2 bases, the J end by 10 bases, with 15 bases between. The CDR3 has 14 amino acids. CDR1 is SGHVS and CDR2 is FQNEAQ in the germline V gene. Measured with immunoSEQ multiplex PCR; TCRdb has only the in-frame clones, and not every one. The top ten hold around 4.6% of the sample, which has 250,000 to 300,000 clones, roughly nine tenths seen once. The chain combines TRBV7-8 with TRBJ2-1; D perhaps matches TRBD2 (5 bases). The sequencing sample was made of peripheral blood. The TCR comes from a woman in her thirties or forties who had recovered from COVID-19. CDR3: CASSLNIRSGEQFF. CDR3 sequence (DNA): TGTGCCAGCAGCTTAAATATAAGATCGGGGGAGCAGTTCTTC.